This T cell receptor beta chain is from a study of blood T cells in healthy people across ages. The germline CDR1 and CDR2 sequences are SGDLS and YYNGEE. The length of the CDR3 is 11 residues. PCR was performed a second time for about 6 to 12 cycles using a sample-barcoded 5' primer and a J-beta primer mix. The authors tagged each cDNA molecule using a template-switch adaptor with 12 random nucleotides. TCRdb re-analysed the 5' RACE reads in MiXCR, keeping a single row per CDR3 protein. The sample has some 880,000 distinct CDR3 sequences, 36% seen once. Remarks on this clonotype: Its antigen is not known. One end of the junction is discordant with germline, which a read error may explain.

The study's findings and limits: Measured against age, TCR beta diversity per million T cells decreased in a roughly linear manner.

What was sequenced was blood. The sequence was collected from a man in his late teens or twenties in good health. The rearrangement links TRBV9 to TRBJ1-2; D gene ambiguous. This CDR3 is CASGPRDGCTF. The DNA for the CDR3 is TGTGCCAGCGGTCCTAGAGATGGCTGCACCTTC.